The present entry profiles one T cell receptor (beta chain) with its context. No antigen is known for it. No quality values exist for individual bases; no much larger clone is one base distant. This sample is part of a study of shared clonotypes between healthy human individuals (dated by TCRdb to the early 2020s). Turning to the overall study: The cohort included a few men and a couple of women between 18 and 49 years of age. The study deeply sequenced blood TCR repertoires of about 5 healthy adults to estimate repertoire size and the extent of clonotype sharing between individuals. To increase sequencing depth and limit assay-specific biases, different laboratories used diverse techniques to prepare libraries and sequence TCR repertoires. Between about 0.8 and 8.9 billion PBMCs per donor were obtained by leukapheresis.

The donors were healthy, HIV-negative adults who had no recently reported acute infections or vaccinations. Every donor was a Caucasian adult residing in Nashville, Tennessee, USA. For unsorted samples, roughly 91 million PBMCs were counted, and genomic DNA was extracted using the QIAamp DNA Blood Mini kit. Blood was collected by leukapheresis, and PBMCs were isolated by Ficoll-Histopaque density gradient centrifugation and then cryopreserved in liquid nitrogen vapor phase. V has 4 bases trimmed and J has 2 bases trimmed; junction bases matching no gene number 11. Measured from the cysteine to the phenylalanine, the CDR3 is 16 residues long. The CDR3 DNA has 48 bases and is translated from base 1. The germline V gene yields SGHAT for CDR1 and FQNNGV for CDR2. Using the deep immunoSEQ assay, TCR CDR3 regions were amplified from genomic DNA by multiplex PCR. Genomic DNA extracted from each cell subset was distributed evenly over all wells of several immunoSEQ 96-well plates, and each plate served as one replicate. For unsorted PBMC, around 300 ng of genomic DNA, equivalent to about 30,000 T cell genomes, went into each replicate PCR. Ten immunoSEQ deep assay plates were used to sequence the unsorted PBMC genomic DNA. The purified libraries were quantified using a Qubit 3.0 fluorometer, sized with a Bioanalyzer 2100, and then quantified again using the KAPA Library Quantification kit. A separate single-read 150-cycle Illumina NextSeq 550 flow cell was used to sequence each immunoSEQ 96-well plate. Under the source paper's analysis protocol: Because only junctional sequences without quality scores were contained in the immunoSEQ output, filtering matching that applied to full-length reads could not be performed. Sequences were annotated with PyIR, a Python wrapper for IgBLAST v1.9, and V/J genes and CDR3 were assigned using IMGT germline references. Reads with weak V/J assignments (E-value above 1e-6), missing CDR3, stop codons, out-of-frame junctions, or ambiguous translated residues were removed. V3J clonotypes were defined by identical inferred V gene, J gene, and CDR3 amino acid sequence. To compute the percentage overlap between repertoires, the number of shared unique clonotypes was divided by the size of the smaller repertoire. RTK rarefaction, the Chao1 estimator, and Recon v2.1 estimates of unobserved clonotypes were used to assess repertoire richness. TCRdb limited this immuneACCESS table to in-frame rearrangements with V and J called. A share of clones is missing; checked studies link under half to unresolved V genes, and the rest is unexplained. From that table come the V and J calls and clone size; the DNA was used to work out D and trimming. This sample lists around 480,000 clones; about three quarters were detected once. The ten largest make up around 13% of the sample.

What the study reported, not specific to this receptor: Only blood was sampled, and tissue TCR repertoires likely differ from those in blood. Pairwise subsampling led to the expectation that sequencing depth would affect the degree of clonotype sharing among donors. The small number of donors limited the genetic and exposure-history diversity represented.

The sequencing sample was made of PBMCs. The receptor chain draws on TRBV11-2 and TRBJ2-7, with 7 central nucleotides matching TRBD1. This receptor was obtained from a woman between 35 and 50 years old in good health. Some clones in this sample may be carry-over from other donors' samples. The nucleotides read TGTGCCAGCAGCTACATCAAAGGGGGCCCTACCTACGAGCAGTACTTC. It codes for CASSYIKGGPTYEQYF.